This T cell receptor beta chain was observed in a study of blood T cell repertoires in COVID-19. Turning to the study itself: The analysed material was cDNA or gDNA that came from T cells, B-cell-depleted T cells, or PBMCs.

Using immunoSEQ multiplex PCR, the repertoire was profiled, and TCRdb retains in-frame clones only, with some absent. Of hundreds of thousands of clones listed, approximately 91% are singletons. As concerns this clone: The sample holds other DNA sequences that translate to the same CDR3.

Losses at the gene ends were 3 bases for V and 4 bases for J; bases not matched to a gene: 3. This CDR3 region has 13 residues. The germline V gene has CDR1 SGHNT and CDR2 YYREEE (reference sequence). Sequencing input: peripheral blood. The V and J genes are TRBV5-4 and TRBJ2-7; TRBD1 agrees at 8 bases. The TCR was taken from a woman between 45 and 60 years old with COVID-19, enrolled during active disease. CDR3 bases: TGTGCCAGCAGCTCCGGACAGGGATACGAGCAGTACTTC. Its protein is CASSSGQGYEQYF. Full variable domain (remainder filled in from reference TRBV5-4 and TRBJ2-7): ETGVTQSPTHLIKTRGQQVTLRCSSQSGHNTVSWYQQALGQGPQFIFQYYREEENGRGNFPPRFSGLQFPNYSSELNVNALELDDSALYLCASSSGQGYEQYFGPGTRLTVT.